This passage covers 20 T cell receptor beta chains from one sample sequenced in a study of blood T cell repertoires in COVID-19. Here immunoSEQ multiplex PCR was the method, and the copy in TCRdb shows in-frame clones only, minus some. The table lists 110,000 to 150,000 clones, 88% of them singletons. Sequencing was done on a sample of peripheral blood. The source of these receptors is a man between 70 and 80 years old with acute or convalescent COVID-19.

CDR3 nucleotide sequence: TGCGCCAGCAGCCGGGGGCCCGGCAGGGGGCCCTCTGGGGCCAACGTCCTGACTTTC. Its translation: CASSRGPGRGPSGANVLTF. The chain has TRBV4-1 and TRBJ2-6, with 8 positions matching TRBD1. V was pared by 4 bases and J by 0 bases, with 11 bases of the junction left unmatched. From germline, CDR1 is MGHRA and CDR2 YSYEKL. The CDR3 extends over 19 amino acids.

This chain's CDR3 is CASSLGSVTGELFF. The CDR3 bases are TGTGCCAGCAGCTTGGGTAGCGTAACCGGGGAGCTGTTTTTT. The chain uses TRBV11-3 and TRBJ2-2; D is possibly TRBD2 (5 bases). Germline V lookup: CDR1 SGHNT, CDR2 YENEEA. This CDR3 region has 14 residues. Trimming left V 3 bases short and J 5 bases short, with 10 bases between. Full variable domain (rest looked up from reference TRBV11-3 and TRBJ2-2): EAGVVQSPRYKIIEKKQPVAFWCNPISGHNTLYWYLQNLGQGPELLIRYENEEAVDDSQLPKDRFSAERLKGVDSTLKIQPAELGDSAVYLCASSLGSVTGELFFGEGSRLTVL.

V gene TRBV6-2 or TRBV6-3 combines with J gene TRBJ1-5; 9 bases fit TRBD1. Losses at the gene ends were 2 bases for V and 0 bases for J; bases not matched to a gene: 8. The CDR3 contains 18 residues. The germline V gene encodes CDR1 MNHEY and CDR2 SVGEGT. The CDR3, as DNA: TGTGCCAGCAGTTACGGGGACAGGGACTTATATAGCAATCAGCCCCAGCATTTT. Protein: CASSYGDRDLYSNQPQHF.

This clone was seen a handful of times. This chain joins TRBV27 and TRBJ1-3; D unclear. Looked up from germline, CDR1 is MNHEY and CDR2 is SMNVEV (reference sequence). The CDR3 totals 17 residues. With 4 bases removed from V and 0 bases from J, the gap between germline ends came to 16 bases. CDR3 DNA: TGTGCCAGCAGTTCCCTAAATCTCCGCGGCTCTGGAAACACCATATATTTT. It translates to CASSSLNLRGSGNTIYF.

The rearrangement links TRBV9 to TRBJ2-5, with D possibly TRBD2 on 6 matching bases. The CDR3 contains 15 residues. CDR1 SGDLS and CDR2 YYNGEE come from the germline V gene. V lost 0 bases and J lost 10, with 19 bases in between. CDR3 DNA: TGTGCCAGCAGCGTAGAGGAACGGGGAGTCGGGGGCCAGTACTTC. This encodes CASSVEERGVGGQYF.

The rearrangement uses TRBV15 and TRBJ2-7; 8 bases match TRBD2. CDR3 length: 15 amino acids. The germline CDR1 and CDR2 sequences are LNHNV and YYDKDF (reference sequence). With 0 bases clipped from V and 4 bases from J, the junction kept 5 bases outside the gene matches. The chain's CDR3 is CATSRDEAGGYEQYF. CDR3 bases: TGTGCCACCAGCAGAGATGAGGCGGGAGGATACGAGCAGTACTTC.

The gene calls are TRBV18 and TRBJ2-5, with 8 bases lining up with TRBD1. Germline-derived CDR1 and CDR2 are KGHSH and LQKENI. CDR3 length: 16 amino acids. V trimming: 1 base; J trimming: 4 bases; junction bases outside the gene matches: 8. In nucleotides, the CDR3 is TGTGCCAGCTCACCACAAGGGCAGGGGGCAGGAGAGACCCAGTACTTC. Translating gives CASSPQGQGAGETQYF.

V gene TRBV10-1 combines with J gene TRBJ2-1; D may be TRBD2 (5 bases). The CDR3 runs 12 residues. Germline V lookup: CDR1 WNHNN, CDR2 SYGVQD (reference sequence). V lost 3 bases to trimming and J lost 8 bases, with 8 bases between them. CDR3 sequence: CASSEEGDEQFF. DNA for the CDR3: TGCGCCAGCAGTGAAGAGGGCGATGAGCAGTTCTTC.

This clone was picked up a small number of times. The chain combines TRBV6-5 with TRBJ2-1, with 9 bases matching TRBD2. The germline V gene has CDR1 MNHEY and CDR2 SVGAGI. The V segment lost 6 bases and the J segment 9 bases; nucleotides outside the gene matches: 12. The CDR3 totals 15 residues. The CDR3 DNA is TGTGCCAGCAGAGAGAGTAGCGGGAGATGGGGTGAGCAGTTCTTC. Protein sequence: CASRESSGRWGEQFF.

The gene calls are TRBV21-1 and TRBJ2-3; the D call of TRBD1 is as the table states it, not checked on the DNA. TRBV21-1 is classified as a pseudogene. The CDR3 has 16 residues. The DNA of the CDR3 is TGTGCCAGCAGCCGGCGGACAGGGAATAGCACAGATACGCAGTATTTT. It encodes CASSRRTGNSTDTQYF.

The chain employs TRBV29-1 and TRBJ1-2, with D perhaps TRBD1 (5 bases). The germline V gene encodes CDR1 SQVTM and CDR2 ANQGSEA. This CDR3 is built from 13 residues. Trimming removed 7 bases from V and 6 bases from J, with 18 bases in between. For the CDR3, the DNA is TGCAGCGGTATAGGGGAAAAGTTCGATGGCTACACCTTC. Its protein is CSGIGEKFDGYTF.

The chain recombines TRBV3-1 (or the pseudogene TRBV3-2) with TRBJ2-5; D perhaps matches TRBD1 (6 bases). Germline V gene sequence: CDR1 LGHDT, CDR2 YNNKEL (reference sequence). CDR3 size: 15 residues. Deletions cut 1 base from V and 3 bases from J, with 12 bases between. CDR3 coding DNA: TGTGCCAGCAGCCAAGGGGGGCAGTTCGAAGAGACCCAGTACTTC. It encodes CASSQGGQFEETQYF.

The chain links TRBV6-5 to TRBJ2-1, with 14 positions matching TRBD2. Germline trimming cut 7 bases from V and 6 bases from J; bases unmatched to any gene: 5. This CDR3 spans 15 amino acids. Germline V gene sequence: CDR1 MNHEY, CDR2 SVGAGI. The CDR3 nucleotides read TGTGCCAGCAAACCGGGACTAGCGGGGGCCAATGAGCAGTTCTTC. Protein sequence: CASKPGLAGANEQFF.

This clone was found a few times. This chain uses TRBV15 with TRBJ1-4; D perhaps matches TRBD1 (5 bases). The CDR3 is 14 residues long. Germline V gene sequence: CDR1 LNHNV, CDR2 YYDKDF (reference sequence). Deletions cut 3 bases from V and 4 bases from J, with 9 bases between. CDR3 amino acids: CATSSWGSNEKLFF. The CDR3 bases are TGTGCCACCAGCAGTTGGGGCAGTAATGAAAAACTGTTTTTT.

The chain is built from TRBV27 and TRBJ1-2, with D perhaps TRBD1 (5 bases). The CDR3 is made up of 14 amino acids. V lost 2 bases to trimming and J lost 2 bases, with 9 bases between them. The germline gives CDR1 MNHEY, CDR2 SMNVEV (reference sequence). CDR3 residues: CASSLQGGNYGYTF. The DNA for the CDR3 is TGTGCCAGCAGTTTACAGGGCGGCAACTATGGCTACACCTTC.

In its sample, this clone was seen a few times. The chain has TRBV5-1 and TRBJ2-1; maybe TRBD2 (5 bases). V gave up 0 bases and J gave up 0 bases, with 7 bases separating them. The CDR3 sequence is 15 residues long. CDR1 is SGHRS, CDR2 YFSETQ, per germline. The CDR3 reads CASSLAGFSYNEQFF. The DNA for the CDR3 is TGCGCCAGCAGCTTGGCGGGGTTCTCCTACAATGAGCAGTTCTTC. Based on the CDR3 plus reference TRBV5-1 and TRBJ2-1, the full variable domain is KAGVTQTPRYLIKTRGQQVTLSCSPISGHRSVSWYQQTPGQGLQFLFEYFSETQRNKGNFPGRFSGRQFSNSRSEMNVSTLELGDSALYLCASSLAGFSYNEQFFGPGTRLTVL.

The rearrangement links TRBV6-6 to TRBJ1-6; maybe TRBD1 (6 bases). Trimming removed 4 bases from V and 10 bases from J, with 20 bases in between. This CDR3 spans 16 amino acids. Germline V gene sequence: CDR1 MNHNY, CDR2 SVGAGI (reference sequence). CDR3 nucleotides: TGTGCCAGCAGTTTCTCCGGGCGGGGGGCGGAATCACCCCTCCACTTT. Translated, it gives CASSFSGRGAESPLHF.

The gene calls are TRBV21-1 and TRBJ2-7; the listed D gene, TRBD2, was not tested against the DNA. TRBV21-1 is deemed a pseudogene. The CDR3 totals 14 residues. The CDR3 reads CASTGTRYTYEQYF. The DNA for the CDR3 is TGTGCCAGCACCGGGACTCGCTATACCTACGAGCAGTACTTC.

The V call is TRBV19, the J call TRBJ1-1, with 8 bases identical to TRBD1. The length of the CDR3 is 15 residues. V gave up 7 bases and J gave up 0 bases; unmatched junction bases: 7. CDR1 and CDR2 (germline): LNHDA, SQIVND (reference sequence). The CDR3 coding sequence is TGTGCCAGTAAAGGACAGGGAGGTATGAACACTGAAGCTTTCTTT. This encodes CASKGQGGMNTEAFF. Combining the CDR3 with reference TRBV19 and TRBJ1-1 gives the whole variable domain DGGITQSPKYLFRKEGQNVTLSCEQNLNHDAMYWYRQDPGQGLRLIYYSQIVNDFQKGDIAEGYSVSREKKESFPLTVTSAQKNPTAFYLCASKGQGGMNTEAFFGQGTRLTVV.

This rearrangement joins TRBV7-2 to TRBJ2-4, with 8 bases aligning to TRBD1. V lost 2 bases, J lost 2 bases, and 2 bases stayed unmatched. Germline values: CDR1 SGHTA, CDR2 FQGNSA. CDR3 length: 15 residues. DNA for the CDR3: TGTGCCAGCAGCTTACAGGGGGCGACCAAAAACATTCAGTACTTC. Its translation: CASSLQGATKNIQYF.